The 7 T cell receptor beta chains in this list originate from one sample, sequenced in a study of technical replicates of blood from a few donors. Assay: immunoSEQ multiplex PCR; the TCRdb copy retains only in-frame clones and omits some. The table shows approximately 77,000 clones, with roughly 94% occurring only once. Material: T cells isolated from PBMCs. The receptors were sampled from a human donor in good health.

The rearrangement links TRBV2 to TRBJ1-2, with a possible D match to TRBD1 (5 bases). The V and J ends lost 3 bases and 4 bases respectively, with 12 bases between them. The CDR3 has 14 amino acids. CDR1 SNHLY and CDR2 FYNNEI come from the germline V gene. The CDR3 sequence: CASSDIGGGYGYTF. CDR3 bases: TGTGCCAGCAGTGACATCGGGGGGGGCTATGGCTACACCTTC.

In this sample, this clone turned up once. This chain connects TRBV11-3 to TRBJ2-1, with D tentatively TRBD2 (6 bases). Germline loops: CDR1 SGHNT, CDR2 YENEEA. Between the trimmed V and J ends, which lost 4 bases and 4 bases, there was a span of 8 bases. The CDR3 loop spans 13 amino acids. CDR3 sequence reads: CASSSGTYNEQFF. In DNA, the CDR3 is TGTGCCAGCAGCTCCGGGACTTACAATGAGCAGTTCTTC.

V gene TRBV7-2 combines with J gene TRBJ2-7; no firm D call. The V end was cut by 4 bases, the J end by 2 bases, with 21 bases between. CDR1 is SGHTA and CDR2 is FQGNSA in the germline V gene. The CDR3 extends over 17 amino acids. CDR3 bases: TGTGCCAGCAGCTCTTCCATCGCCGCTAGTTTTGCCTACGAGCAGTACTTC. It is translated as CASSSSIAASFAYEQYF.

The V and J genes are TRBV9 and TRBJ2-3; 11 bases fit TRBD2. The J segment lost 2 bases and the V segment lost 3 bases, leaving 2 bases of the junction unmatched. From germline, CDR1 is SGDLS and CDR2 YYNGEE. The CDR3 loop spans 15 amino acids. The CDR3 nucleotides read TGTGCCAGCAGCGAGGGACTAGCGGCCACAGATACGCAGTATTTT. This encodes CASSEGLAATDTQYF.

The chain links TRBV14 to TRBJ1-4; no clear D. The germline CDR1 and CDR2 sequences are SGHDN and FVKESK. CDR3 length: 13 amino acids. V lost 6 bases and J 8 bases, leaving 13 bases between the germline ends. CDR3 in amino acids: CASSLKAEEKLFF. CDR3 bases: TGTGCCAGCAGTTTGAAGGCGGAGGAAAAACTGTTTTTT.

CDR3 loop: CASSYIGTEIYEQYF. In nucleotides, the CDR3 is TGTGCCAGCAGCTACATCGGGACAGAGATCTACGAGCAGTACTTC. This rearrangement joins TRBV7-9 to TRBJ2-7; the match to TRBD1 covers 7 bases. This CDR3 has 15 amino acids. The junction had 9 bases not matched to a gene; V was cut back by 4 bases and J by 3 bases. Germline CDR1 SEHNR, CDR2 FQNEAQ (reference sequence).

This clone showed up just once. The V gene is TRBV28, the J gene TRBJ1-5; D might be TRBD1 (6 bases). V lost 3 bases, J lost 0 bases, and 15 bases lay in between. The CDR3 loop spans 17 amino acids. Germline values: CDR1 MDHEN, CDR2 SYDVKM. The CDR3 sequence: CASSLVQGLVSNQPQHF. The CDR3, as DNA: TGTGCCAGCAGTTTGGTTCAGGGGTTAGTTAGCAATCAGCCCCAGCATTTT. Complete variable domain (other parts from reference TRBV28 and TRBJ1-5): DVKVTQSSRYLVKRTGEKVFLECVQDMDHENMFWYRQDPGLGLRLIYFSYDVKMKEKGDIPEGYSVSREKKERFSLILESASTNQTSMYLCASSLVQGLVSNQPQHFGDGTRLSIL.